The 5 T cell receptor beta chains below all came from one sample that was sequenced in a study of PD-L1 blockade in urothelial cancer. Repertoires were generated with immunoSEQ multiplex PCR, while TCRdb's copy carries only in-frame clones and drops some. This sample carries some 19,000 clones, about four fifths of them seen once, and the ten largest clones take roughly 1.7%. Time point reported: peripheral blood 6 weeks after treatment start. The sample in question was PBMCs, obtained around atezolizumab (anti-PD-L1) treatment. Receptors originate from a man between 50 and 59 years old with urothelial cancer.

The rearrangement uses TRBV9 and TRBJ2-1, with TRBD2 matching over 9 bases. CDR1 is SGDLS and CDR2 is YYNGEE in the germline V gene. The CDR3 loop spans 19 amino acids. Trimming cost V 0 bases and J 0 bases; bases outside gene matches: 10. CDR3 protein: CASSVGVSGGYSSYNEQFF. CDR3 sequence (DNA): TGTGCCAGCAGCGTAGGGGTCAGCGGGGGGTACAGCTCCTACAATGAGCAGTTCTTC.

The gene calls are TRBV18 and TRBJ1-3, with 7 bases identical to TRBD1. Germline V gene lookup returns CDR1 KGHSH and CDR2 LQKENI. The CDR3 spans 16 residues. J was trimmed by 1 base and V by 2 bases; bases with no gene match: 5. The CDR3 here is CASSPWRGQSGNTIYF. In DNA, the CDR3 is TGTGCCAGCTCACCATGGAGGGGGCAATCTGGAAACACCATATATTTT.

V is TRBV10-2 and J is TRBJ2-7; D possibly corresponds to TRBD2 (6 bases). This CDR3 has 11 residues. V lost 6 bases and J 5 bases, leaving 8 bases between the germline ends. Germline lookup yields CDR1 WSHSY and CDR2 SAAADI. The CDR3 spells CASSGSHEQYF. DNA for the CDR3: TGCGCCAGCAGCGGGAGTCACGAGCAGTACTTC.

The rearrangement joins TRBV5-1 to TRBJ2-5; 14 bases align to TRBD2. The CDR3 length is 15 residues. The trim removed 5 bases at V and 4 bases at J, leaving 4 bases unmatched. Germline-derived CDR1 and CDR2 are SGHRS and YFSETQ. The DNA for the CDR3 is TGCGCCAGCAGTCAAGGACTAGCGGGAGGAGAGACCCAGTACTTC. As protein: CASSQGLAGGETQYF. Supplemented by reference TRBV5-1 and TRBJ2-5, the full variable domain reads KAGVTQTPRYLIKTRGQQVTLSCSPISGHRSVSWYQQTPGQGLQFLFEYFSETQRNKGNFPGRFSGRQFSNSRSEMNVSTLELGDSALYLCASSQGLAGGETQYFGPGTRLLVL.

The chain uses TRBV5-1 and TRBJ1-5; a weak D match, TRBD1 (6 bases). The CDR3 length is 15 residues. Between the trimmed V and J ends, which lost 4 bases and 3 bases, there was a span of 14 bases. The germline V gene has CDR1 SGHRS and CDR2 YFSETQ. The CDR3 DNA is TGCGCCAGCAGCCCGTCCGGGACACCCAATCAGCCCCAGCATTTT. Encoded protein: CASSPSGTPNQPQHF.